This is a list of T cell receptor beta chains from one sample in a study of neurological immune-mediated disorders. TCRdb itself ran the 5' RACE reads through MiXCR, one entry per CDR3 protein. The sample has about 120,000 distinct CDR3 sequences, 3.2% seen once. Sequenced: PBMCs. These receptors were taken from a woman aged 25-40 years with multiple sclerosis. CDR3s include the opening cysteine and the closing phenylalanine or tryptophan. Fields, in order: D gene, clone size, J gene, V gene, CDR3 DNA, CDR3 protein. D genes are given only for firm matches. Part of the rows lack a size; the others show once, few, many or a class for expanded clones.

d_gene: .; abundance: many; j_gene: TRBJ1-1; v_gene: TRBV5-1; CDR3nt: TGCGCCAGCAAAAGGGACGGGGGCCGGAACACTGAAGCTTTCTTT; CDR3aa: CASKRDGGRNTEAFF
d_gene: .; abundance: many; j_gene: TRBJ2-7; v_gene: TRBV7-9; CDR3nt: TGTGCCAGCAGCTTTGCCATCGCCTACGAGCAGTACTTC; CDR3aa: CASSFAIAYEQYF
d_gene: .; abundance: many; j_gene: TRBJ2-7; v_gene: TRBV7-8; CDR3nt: TGTGCCAGCAGCTTAGTCGGGGTTGCCTACGAGCAGTACTTC; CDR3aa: CASSLVGVAYEQYF
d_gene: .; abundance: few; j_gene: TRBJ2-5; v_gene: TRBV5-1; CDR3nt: TGCGCCAGCAGCTTCACCAACCAAGAGACCCAGTACTTC; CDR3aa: CASSFTNQETQYF
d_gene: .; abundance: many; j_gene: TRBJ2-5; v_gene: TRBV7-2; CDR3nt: TGTGCCAGCAGTTTAGAAGAAGGATTATTGGTGACCCAGTACTTC; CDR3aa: CASSLEEGLLVTQYF
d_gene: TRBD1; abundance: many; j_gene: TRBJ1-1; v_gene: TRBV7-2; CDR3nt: TGTGCCAGCAGCGTAGATTCGGGACAGGGGATTGCGACTGAAGCTTTCTTT; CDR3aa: CASSVDSGQGIATEAFF
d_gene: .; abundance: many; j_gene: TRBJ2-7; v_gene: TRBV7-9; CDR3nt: TGTGCCAGCAGCTCAACGACAGAAACTAAGGGCTACGAGCAGTACTTC; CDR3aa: CASSSTTETKGYEQYF
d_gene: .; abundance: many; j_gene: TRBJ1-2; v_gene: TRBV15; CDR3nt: TGTGCCACCAGCAGAGATCCCTCCCTTCGCTATGGCTACACCTTC; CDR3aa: CATSRDPSLRYGYTF
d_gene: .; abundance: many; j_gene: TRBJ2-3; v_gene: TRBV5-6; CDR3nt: TGTGCCAGCAGCTTGGGACAGGATGTCACAGATACGCAGTATTTT; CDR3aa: CASSLGQDVTDTQYF
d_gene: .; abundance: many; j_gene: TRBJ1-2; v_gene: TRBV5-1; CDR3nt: TGCGCCAGCAGCTTGGACAGTAACTATGGCTACACCTTC; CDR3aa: CASSLDSNYGYTF
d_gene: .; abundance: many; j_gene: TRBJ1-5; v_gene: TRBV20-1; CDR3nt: TGCAGTGCTAGATACGGGGGAGGAGGTCAGCCCCAGCATTTT; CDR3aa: CSARYGGGGQPQHF
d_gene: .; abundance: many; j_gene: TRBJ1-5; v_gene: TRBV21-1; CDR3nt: TGTGCCAGCAGCAAGGGTGGGGGCAGTAGTTATCAGCCCCAGCATTTT; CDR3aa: CASSKGGGSSYQPQHF
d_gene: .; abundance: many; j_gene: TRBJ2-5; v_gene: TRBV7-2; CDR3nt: TGTGCCAGCAGCTTCGACAGATACCAAGAGACCCAGTACTTC; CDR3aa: CASSFDRYQETQYF
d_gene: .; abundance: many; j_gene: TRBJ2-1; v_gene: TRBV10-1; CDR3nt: TGCGCCAGCAGTGAGTCATCGCGGCTTAGCTCCTACAATGAGCAGTTCTTC; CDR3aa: CASSESSRLSSYNEQFF
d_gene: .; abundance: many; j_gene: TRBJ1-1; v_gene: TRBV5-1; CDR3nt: TGCGCCAGCAGCTTGGCGGCAGGGGACACTGAAGCTTTCTTT; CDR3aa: CASSLAAGDTEAFF
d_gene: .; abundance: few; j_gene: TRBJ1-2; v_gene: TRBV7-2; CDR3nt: TGTGCCAGCAGCTTACTGACCAGGGGAGGCTACACCTTC; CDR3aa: CASSLLTRGGYTF
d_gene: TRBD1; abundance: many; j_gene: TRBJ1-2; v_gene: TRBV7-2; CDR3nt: TGTGCCAGCAGCCCGATGACAGGGGCAAACGGCTACACCTTC; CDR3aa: CASSPMTGANGYTF
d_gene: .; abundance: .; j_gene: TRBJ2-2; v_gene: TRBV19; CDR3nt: TGTGCCAGTATGCGGGACGGAACGAACACCGGGGAGCTGTTTTTT; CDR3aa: CASMRDGTNTGELFF
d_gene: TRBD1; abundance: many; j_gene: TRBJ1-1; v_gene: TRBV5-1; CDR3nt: TGCGCCAGCAGCGGTAGACAGGGGTGGGGCACTGAAGCTTTCTTT; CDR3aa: CASSGRQGWGTEAFF
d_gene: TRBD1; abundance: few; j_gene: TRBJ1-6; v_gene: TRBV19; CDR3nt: TGTGCCAGTAGAGTGACAGGGGGTCATTCTAGCTCCACCCTCCACTTT; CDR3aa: CASRVTGGHSSSTLHF
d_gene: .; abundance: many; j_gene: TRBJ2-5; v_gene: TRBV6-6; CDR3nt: TGTGCCAGCAGTTACTCAACAAGCCACCAAGAGACCCAGTACTTC; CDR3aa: CASSYSTSHQETQYF
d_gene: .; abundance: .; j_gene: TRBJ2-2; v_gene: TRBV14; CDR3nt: TGTGCCAGCAGCCAAGTACAGCGGAGGGCTGGGGAGCTGTTTTTT; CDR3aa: CASSQVQRRAGELFF
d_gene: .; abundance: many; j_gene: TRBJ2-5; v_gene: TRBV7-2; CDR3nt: TGTGCCAGCAGCTTAGCGGGAGGCTTCCAAGAGACCCAGTACTTC; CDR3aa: CASSLAGGFQETQYF
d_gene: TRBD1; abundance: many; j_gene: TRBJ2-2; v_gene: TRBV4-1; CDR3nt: TGCGCCAGCAGCCTACGGACAGGGGCAGGAACCGGGGAGCTGTTTTTT; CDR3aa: CASSLRTGAGTGELFF
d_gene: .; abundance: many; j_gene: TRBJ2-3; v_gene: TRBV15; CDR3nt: TGTGCCACCAGCCTACTAGGGGGTACGCAGTATTTT; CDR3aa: CATSLLGGTQYF
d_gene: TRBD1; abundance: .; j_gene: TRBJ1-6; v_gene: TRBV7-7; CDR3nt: TGTGCCAGCAGCCAGGGGGTCGGTTCAACCCTCAACTTT; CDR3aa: CASSQGVGSTLNF
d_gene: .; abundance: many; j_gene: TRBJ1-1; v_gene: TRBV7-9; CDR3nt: TGTGCCAGCAGAACTAAAGACAGACTGAACACTGAAGCTTTCTTT; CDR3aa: CASRTKDRLNTEAFF
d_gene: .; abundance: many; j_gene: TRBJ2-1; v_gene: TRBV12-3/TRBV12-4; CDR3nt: TGTGCCAGCAGTCTACAGTACAATGAGCAGTTCTTC; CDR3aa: CASSLQYNEQFF
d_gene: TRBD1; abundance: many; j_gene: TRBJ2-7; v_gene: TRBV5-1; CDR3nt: TGCGCCAGCAGCTTGGGGACAGGGGAAGAGCAGTACTTC; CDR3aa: CASSLGTGEEQYF
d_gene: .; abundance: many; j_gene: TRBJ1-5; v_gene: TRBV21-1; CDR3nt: TGTGCCATCGCGTGTTGTGGTCTGAACAGGATCTATAGGGGCAATCAGCCCCAGCATTTT; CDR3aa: CAIACCGLNRIYRGNQPQHF
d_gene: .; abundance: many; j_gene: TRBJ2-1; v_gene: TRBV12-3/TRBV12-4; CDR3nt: TGTGCCAGCAGTTTTTTTGGGGTGAGCTCCTACAATGAGCAGTTCTTC; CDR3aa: CASSFFGVSSYNEQFF
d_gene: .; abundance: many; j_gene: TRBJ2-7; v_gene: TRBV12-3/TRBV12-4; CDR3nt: TGTGCCAGCAGTTTTGATCCGGTAAGGTTCCACGAGCAGTACTTC; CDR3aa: CASSFDPVRFHEQYF
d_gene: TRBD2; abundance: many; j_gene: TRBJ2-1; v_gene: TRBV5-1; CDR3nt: TGCGCCAGCAGCTCTCAGTCTCGCGGGAGGGCCGATGAGCAGTTCTTC; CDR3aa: CASSSQSRGRADEQFF
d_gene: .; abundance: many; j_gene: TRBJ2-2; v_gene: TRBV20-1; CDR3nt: TGCAGTGCTAGACCTTCGAGCGAGCACACCGGGGAGCTGTTTTTT; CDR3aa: CSARPSSEHTGELFF
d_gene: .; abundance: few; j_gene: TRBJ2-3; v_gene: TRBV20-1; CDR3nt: TGCAGTGCTAGAGGCGGCACAGGGACCCGCCTTAGCACAGATACGCAGTATTTT; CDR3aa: CSARGGTGTRLSTDTQYF